Listed below are T cell receptor beta chains from one sample, sequenced in a study of blood T cell repertoires in COVID-19. The assay was immunoSEQ multiplex PCR, and TCRdb's table has in-frame clones only and misses some. The sample holds roughly 80,000 clones, 70% to 90% seen once. Specimen: peripheral blood. All receptors derive from a man at least 80 years old in a cohort sampled during active COVID-19. CDR3s leave out the opening cysteine and the closing phenylalanine or tryptophan. Each record gives: V gene, CDR3 length, J gene, clone size, CDR3 protein. Clone size is stated in some rows and not others, as once, few, many or a class when expanded.

>TRBV3-1/TRBV3-2|11|TRBJ1-2|-
ASSQGGVDGYT
>TRBV19|14|TRBJ2-2|-
ASTYGTSRATGELF
>TRBV7-6|13|TRBJ1-6|-
ASSNTRAFNSPLH
>TRBV4-1|17|TRBJ2-4|-
ASSQELAGRIGAKNIQY
>TRBV10-3|12|TRBJ1-2|-
AISELGQGYGYT
>TRBV24-1|14|TRBJ1-1|-
ATSDSTMGGRGEAF
>TRBV13|12|TRBJ1-3|-
ASSPWETGNTIY
>TRBV29-1|10|TRBJ2-1|-
SVDAGVDEQF
>TRBV9|16|TRBJ2-7|-
ASSVGPLGRGDSYEQY
>TRBV3-1/TRBV3-2|18|TRBJ2-5|-
ASSQDLGLAGGRDQETQY
>TRBV7-2|14|TRBJ1-2|-
ASSSPTGGVTYGYT
>TRBV19|12|TRBJ2-3|-
ATGQRGVRDTQY
>TRBV6-6|12|TRBJ1-3|-
ASSYADSGNTIY
>TRBV5-6|12|TRBJ1-2|-
ASSLWQGIEGYT
>TRBV2|13|TRBJ2-2|-
ASSEESPELGELF
>TRBV5-1|19|TRBJ1-1|few
ASSFYRAPKTIGSMNTEAF
>TRBV29-1|13|TRBJ2-7|-
SVEEGQINSYEQY